These 20 T cell receptor beta chains share one sample of origin, sequenced in a study of radiotherapy plus CTLA-4 blockade in lung cancer. Here immunoSEQ multiplex PCR was the method, and the copy in TCRdb shows in-frame clones only, minus some. The sample includes roughly 59,000 clones, 70% to 80% of them seen just once. The sequences come from peripheral blood, collected from a patient treated with radiotherapy plus ipilimumab. These receptors originate from a human donor with non-small cell lung cancer whose response to radiotherapy plus ipilimumab could not be evaluated.

This chain connects TRBV11-2 to TRBJ2-5; 8 bases are a match to TRBD2. The length of the CDR3 is 14 residues. Germline V CDR1 and CDR2: SGHAT, FQNNGV. The V segment lost 1 base and the J segment 4 bases; nucleotides outside the gene matches: 2. This chain's CDR3 is CASSLARGGETQYF. The CDR3 DNA sequence: TGTGCCAGCAGCTTAGCTCGGGGGGGAGAGACCCAGTACTTC.

This clone was seen only once. The chain couples TRBV19 to TRBJ2-7; the match to TRBD1 covers 9 bases. With V trimmed by 4 bases and J by 6 bases, 7 bases remained unmatched. Germline-derived CDR1 and CDR2 are LNHDA and SQIVND (reference sequence). The CDR3 totals 14 residues. CDR3 nucleotides: TGTGCCAGTAGTAGCCCGGGACAGGGCTTCGAGCAGTACTTC. It codes for CASSSPGQGFEQYF.

This clone was detected only a few times. The V gene is TRBV7-8, the J gene TRBJ1-1, with TRBD1 as a possible D gene (6 bases). The length of the CDR3 is 16 residues. The ends were cut back, 1 base at V and 0 bases at J, with 12 bases in the middle. Germline V gives CDR1 SGHVS, CDR2 FQNEAQ. The DNA for the CDR3 is TGTGCCAGCAGCTTAGAGGCAGGGGTTATGAACACTGAAGCTTTCTTT. Translated: CASSLEAGVMNTEAFF.

This chain connects TRBV5-1 to TRBJ1-5, with D possibly TRBD1 on 5 matching bases. V dropped 0 bases and J dropped 7 bases, with 11 bases sitting between them. The CDR3 is 14 residues long. Looked up from germline, CDR1 is SGHRS and CDR2 is YFSETQ. This chain's CDR3 is CASSLGAGMQPQHF. DNA for the CDR3: TGCGCCAGCAGCTTGGGGGCAGGGATGCAGCCCCAGCATTTT.

The J gene is TRBJ2-7, the V gene TRBV6-1, with D possibly matching TRBD1 (5 bases). This CDR3 has 12 residues. Trimming cost V 4 bases and J 2 bases, with 6 bases left between them. The germline V gene encodes CDR1 MNHNS and CDR2 SASEGT. The CDR3 DNA reads TGTGCCAGCAGTGGCAGGGCCTACGAGCAGTACTTC. Its translation is CASSGRAYEQYF.

The rearrangement joins TRBV6-5 to TRBJ2-5, with 7 bases fitting TRBD1. The J segment lost 4 bases and the V segment lost 2 bases, leaving 4 bases of the junction unmatched. Germline values: CDR1 MNHEY, CDR2 SVGAGI. CDR3 length: 14 residues. CDR3 residues: CASSYLAGGETQYF. CDR3 DNA: TGTGCCAGCAGTTACCTGGCAGGGGGAGAGACCCAGTACTTC.

The V and J genes are TRBV27 and TRBJ1-6; no definite D call. The CDR3 covers 13 residues. Trimming removed 5 bases from V and 7 bases from J, with 9 bases in between. Germline CDR1 reads MNHEY; CDR2 reads SMNVEV (reference sequence). CDR3 residues: CASSPLLNSPLHF. In DNA form, the CDR3 reads TGTGCCAGCAGTCCCCTGTTAAATTCACCCCTCCACTTT.

This clone was picked up a small number of times. The gene calls are TRBV7-3 and TRBJ2-2; 8 bases map to TRBD1. V trimming: 2 bases; J trimming: 4 bases; junction bases outside the gene matches: 3. This CDR3 is 15 amino acids long. Germline V gives CDR1 SGHTA, CDR2 FQGTGA. The CDR3: CASSLGGQVTGELFF. As DNA, the CDR3 is TGTGCCAGCAGCTTAGGGGGACAGGTCACCGGGGAGCTGTTTTTT.

V is TRBV7-9 and J is TRBJ1-6; no definite D call. Germline CDR1 and CDR2: SEHNR and FQNEAQ (reference sequence). CDR3 length equals 14 residues. Trimming pared 4 bases from V and 7 bases from J, leaving 11 bases between. DNA of the CDR3: TGTGCCAGCAGCTCCTGGACGGGAAATTCACCCCTCCACTTT. It is translated as CASSSWTGNSPLHF. Full variable domain (rest looked up from reference TRBV7-9 and TRBJ1-6): DTGVSQNPRHKITKRGQNVTFRCDPISEHNRLYWYRQTLGQGPEFLTYFQNEAQLEKSRLLSDRFSAERPKGSFSTLEIQRTEQGDSAMYLCASSSWTGNSPLHFGNGTRLTVT.

The V and J genes are TRBV4-2 and TRBJ2-7; D not resolved. With 0 bases removed from V and 0 bases from J, the gap between germline ends came to 9 bases. CDR1 and CDR2 from the germline V gene are LGHNA and YNFKEQ. The CDR3 has 15 residues. The CDR3 sequence is CASSQEARSSYEQYF. The CDR3 bases are TGTGCCAGCAGCCAAGAAGCGAGGAGCTCCTACGAGCAGTACTTC.

The gene calls are TRBV5-4 and TRBJ2-1; D might be TRBD1 (6 bases). Germline loops: CDR1 SGHNT, CDR2 YYREEE (reference sequence). The CDR3 spans 15 residues. V gave up 5 bases and J gave up 0 bases, with 12 bases separating them. CDR3 residues: CASSSQGHSYNEQFF. The CDR3 DNA is TGTGCCAGCAGTTCCCAGGGACACTCCTACAATGAGCAGTTCTTC.

The chain uses TRBV29-1 and TRBJ2-5; 9 bases are shared with TRBD2. V dropped 4 bases and J dropped 4; count of bases not matched to a gene: 7. There are 14 residues in the CDR3. The germline V gene encodes CDR1 SQVTM and CDR2 ANQGSEA. The CDR3 nucleotides are TGCAGCGTTGCGGCTAGCGGGGCTGGAGAGACCCAGTACTTC. Protein: CSVAASGAGETQYF.

This clone was detected only a few times. The CDR3 DNA sequence: TGTGCCAGCAGCCTTCAAAGGCTAGCAAATGAGCAGTTCTTC. Residues: CASSLQRLANEQFF. This rearrangement joins TRBV5-5 to TRBJ2-1; a weak D match, TRBD2 (5 bases). Per the germline V gene, CDR1 is SGHKS and CDR2 is YYEKEE (reference sequence). The CDR3 sequence is 14 residues long. Trimming removed 4 bases at V and 7 bases at J, with 15 bases between.

This clone has just one count. The gene calls are TRBV4-2 and TRBJ1-2, with D perhaps TRBD1 (6 bases). The CDR3 has 13 amino acids. CDR1 and CDR2 (germline): LGHNA, YNFKEQ. V was pared by 4 bases and J by 2 bases, with 8 bases between. CDR3 region: CASSPGQNYGYTF. The CDR3 DNA reads TGTGCCAGCAGCCCTGGACAGAACTATGGCTACACCTTC.

The V gene is TRBV7-9, the J gene TRBJ2-7; D might be TRBD1 (6 bases). Trimming stripped 6 bases from V and 4 bases from J, with 16 bases between. The CDR3 totals 14 residues. Germline lookup yields CDR1 SEHNR and CDR2 FQNEAQ (reference sequence). In DNA form, the CDR3 reads TGTGCCAGCAGTGATAACAGGGAATGGTACGAGCAGTACTTC. This encodes CASSDNREWYEQYF.

In its sample, this clone is medium-sized. The chain has TRBV10-3 and TRBJ2-5; the D gene is possibly TRBD1 (5 bases). Trimming took off 0 bases at V and 0 bases at J, with 8 bases between the two ends. The germline V gene encodes CDR1 ENHRY and CDR2 SYGVKD. The length of the CDR3 is 15 residues. CDR3 nucleotide sequence: TGTGCCATCAGTGAGTCGAGGACAAACCAAGAGACCCAGTACTTC. Translated: CAISESRTNQETQYF.

The chain is built from TRBV15 and TRBJ2-4; 7 bases match TRBD2. V lost 5 bases, J lost 5 bases, and 9 bases stayed unmatched. Germline lookup yields CDR1 LNHNV and CDR2 YYDKDF (reference sequence). The CDR3 is 15 amino acids. The CDR3 protein is CATSGDYVLQNIQYF. CDR3 DNA: TGTGCCACCAGCGGGGACTACGTCCTCCAAAACATTCAGTACTTC.

Turning to this clone: One end of the junction does not line up with germline, which may come from a read error. This chain joins TRBV6-5 and TRBJ2-2; a weak D match, TRBD1 (6 bases). This CDR3 has 15 residues. CDR1 MNHEY and CDR2 SVGAGI come from the germline V gene. This chain's CDR3 is CASRYLQGSGGELFF. CDR3 nucleotides: TGTGCCAGCAGATACTTGCAGGGGAGTGGGGGGGAGCTGTTTTTT.

This rearrangement joins TRBV6-6 to TRBJ1-1; D possibly corresponds to TRBD1 (5 bases). CDR1 is MNHNY and CDR2 is SVGAGI in the germline V gene (reference sequence). The V end was cut by 2 bases, the J end by 4 bases, with 14 bases between. This CDR3 region has 15 residues. The CDR3 spells CASSYPRGVSTEAFF. DNA for the CDR3: TGTGCCAGCAGTTACCCCCGGGGGGTTAGCACTGAAGCTTTCTTT.

This chain uses TRBV15 with TRBJ2-7; 12 bases are a match to TRBD2. Germline V lookup: CDR1 LNHNV, CDR2 YYDKDF (reference sequence). The trim removed 0 bases at V and 1 base at J, leaving 19 bases unmatched. This CDR3 is built from 22 residues. The CDR3: CATSRDGVMGQWTSGTSYEQYF. The CDR3 DNA sequence: TGTGCCACCAGCAGAGATGGGGTTATGGGACAGTGGACTAGCGGGACTTCCTACGAGCAGTACTTC.